Shown below are 8 T cell receptor beta chains from a single sample sequenced in a study of CD8 T cells in ankylosing spondylitis. One entry per CDR3 protein results from TCRdb running MiXCR on the 5' RACE reads. The sample lists roughly 120,000 distinct CDR3 sequences, over 6% occurring once. Material for sequencing was blood, either unsorted or a sorted T cell fraction (not recorded which). These receptors all come from a male donor with ankylosing spondylitis or in good health (not recorded which).

In its sample, this clonotype was seen many times. V gene TRBV30 combines with J gene TRBJ2-4; D remains unclear. Trimming left V 3 bases short and J 8 bases short, with 8 bases between. The CDR3 extends over 11 amino acids. CDR1 is GTSNPN and CDR2 is SVGIG in the germline V gene (reference sequence). The CDR3 DNA is TGTGCCTGGAGAGGGTCGGACATTCAGTACTTC. This gives the protein CAWRGSDIQYF.

This clonotype was observed many times. CDR3: CASSHRLQGGQPQHF. The CDR3 coding sequence is TGTGCCAGCAGCCATCGTCTACAGGGCGGTCAGCCCCAGCATTTT. This chain connects TRBV3-1 to TRBJ1-5; a possible D gene is TRBD1 (6 bases). Germline CDR1 is LGHDT and CDR2 is YNNKEL (reference sequence). V was shortened by 3 bases and J by 6 bases, with 15 bases between the two germline ends. This CDR3 comprises 15 residues.

This clonotype was detected ten times or more. The rearrangement links TRBV12-3 or TRBV12-4 to TRBJ1-2; a possible D gene is TRBD1 (6 bases). The length of the CDR3 is 14 residues. With 4 bases removed from V and 6 bases from J, the gap between germline ends came to 15 bases. CDR3 coding DNA: TGTGCCAGCAGTTACCACCAGGGGCGGGATGGCTACACCTTC. Its translation: CASSYHQGRDGYTF.

This clonotype showed up many times. The chain employs TRBV20-1 and TRBJ1-4; D is possibly TRBD1 (5 bases). Germline V CDR1 and CDR2: DFQATT, SNEGSKA (reference sequence). Trimming pared 4 bases from V and 3 bases from J, leaving 18 bases between. CDR3 size: 16 residues. This chain's CDR3 is CSATTLGRLANEKLFF. The CDR3 coding sequence is TGCAGTGCTACAACGCTGGGGCGCTTGGCTAATGAAAAACTGTTTTTT.

For this clonotype: A read error is possible here, since a much larger clone lies one base away. The chain uses TRBV24-1 and TRBJ2-3; D gene ambiguous. The length of the CDR3 is 11 residues. CDR1 and CDR2 (germline): KGHDR, SFDVKD. CDR3 in DNA: TGTGCCCCCAGCCAACAGGATACGCAGTATTTT. Translating it yields CAPSQQDTQYF.

In this sample, this clonotype turned up many times. The rearrangement joins TRBV5-1 to TRBJ2-2; D remains unclear. The CDR3 extends over 11 amino acids. V was pared by 0 bases and J by 9 bases, with 3 bases between. The germline V gene has CDR1 SGHRS and CDR2 YFSETQ. The CDR3 coding sequence is TGCGCCAGCAGCTTGGAATGGGAGCTGTTTTTT. Protein: CASSLEWELFF.

This clonotype has a count of ten or more. This chain joins TRBV2 and TRBJ2-2; D uncertain. Germline-derived CDR1 and CDR2 are SNHLY and FYNNEI. V dropped 9 bases and J dropped 0 bases, with 2 bases sitting between them. This CDR3 region has 11 residues. This chain's CDR3 is CARTNTGELFF. The DNA of the CDR3 is TGTGCCAGGACGAACACCGGGGAGCTGTTTTTT.

This clonotype has ten or more counts. This sequence joins TRBV20-1 and TRBJ2-1; 8 bases align to TRBD1. Germline V gene sequence: CDR1 DFQATT, CDR2 SNEGSKA (reference sequence). Germline trimming cut 0 bases from V and 3 bases from J; bases unmatched to any gene: 1. The length of the CDR3 is 14 residues. CDR3 in DNA: TGCAGTGCTAGAGATGGACAGGGCTACAATGAGCAGTTCTTC. This gives the protein CSARDGQGYNEQFF.